The 13 T cell receptor beta chains in this list originate from one sample, sequenced in a study of cytomegalovirus exposure and HLA in healthy donors. The PCR ran on 60 Vbeta and 13 Jbeta primers. TCRdb's table, derived via immunoSEQ multiplex PCR, lists solely in-frame clones and lacks some. The sample lists tens of thousands of clones, approximately 84% occurring once. The specimen was PBMCs. These receptors originate from a young man in good health and CMV-seronegative.

This chain joins TRBV6-1 and TRBJ1-2; possible D gene TRBD1, 5 bases. The CDR3 covers 12 residues. CDR1 and CDR2 from the germline V gene are MNHNS and SASEGT. Deletions cut 8 bases from V and 8 bases from J, with 15 bases between. The CDR3 bases are TGTGCCAGCCCCAAGGGGCTGGAAGGCTACACCTTC. Residues: CASPKGLEGYTF.

This clone was recorded once. The genes are TRBV30 and TRBJ1-2; D remains ambiguous. This CDR3 is 12 amino acids long. V lost 0 bases, J lost 9 bases, and 11 bases lay in between. The V gene's germline CDR1 is GTSNPN and CDR2 SVGIG (reference sequence). CDR3 DNA sequence: TGTGCCTGGAGTGTTCGAGGGATTAGCTACACCTTC. This codes for CAWSVRGISYTF.

This clone was picked up one time. The rearrangement joins TRBV5-6 to TRBJ1-1, with TRBD1 as a possible D gene (6 bases). Germline V gene data show CDR1 as SGHDT and CDR2 as YYEEEE. The CDR3 covers 12 residues. V was shortened by 0 bases and J by 8 bases, with 8 bases between the two germline ends. The DNA of the CDR3 is TGTGCCAGCAGCTTGGGGACAGTAGAAGCTTTCTTT. Translating it yields CASSLGTVEAFF.

The J gene is TRBJ2-5, the V gene TRBV2; possible D gene TRBD2, 6 bases. The V gene lost 4 bases and the J gene lost 2 bases, with 17 bases spanning the gap. The CDR3 consists of 16 residues. Germline-derived CDR1 and CDR2 are SNHLY and FYNNEI. The CDR3 DNA sequence: TGTGCCAGCAGTGGAATCAAAGGGACTCAACAAGAGACCCAGTACTTC. Translating gives CASSGIKGTQQETQYF.

V gene TRBV7-2 combines with J gene TRBJ1-5; perhaps TRBD1 as D (5 bases). The V end lost 1 base, the J end lost 7 bases, and 14 bases lay between the germline ends. This CDR3 contains 15 residues. Looked up from germline, CDR1 is SGHTA and CDR2 is FQGNSA. The CDR3 sequence is CASSLDGGGGQPQHF. CDR3 bases: TGTGCCAGCAGCTTAGATGGGGGTGGGGGGCAGCCCCAGCATTTT.

This clone was seen once. The chain combines TRBV27 with TRBJ1-2, with D possibly TRBD1 on 6 matching bases. The CDR3 is made up of 15 amino acids. Trimming removed 8 bases at V and 1 base at J, with 17 bases between. Germline V gene lookup returns CDR1 MNHEY and CDR2 SMNVEV (reference sequence). CDR3 sequence: CASGPSAGVNYGYTF. Written as DNA, the CDR3 is TGTGCCAGCGGGCCATCGGCAGGGGTTAACTATGGCTACACCTTC.

This chain connects TRBV14 to TRBJ2-1; the match to TRBD1 covers 9 bases. This CDR3 has 16 residues. Germline V lookup: CDR1 SGHDN, CDR2 FVKESK. The V and J ends lost 3 bases and 6 bases, in that order; junction bases with no gene match: 9. CDR3 sequence reads: CASSHRPGTGINEQFF. CDR3 nucleotides: TGTGCCAGCAGCCACCGCCCGGGGACAGGGATCAATGAGCAGTTCTTC.

The chain recombines TRBV7-2 with TRBJ2-3, with D perhaps matching TRBD1 (5 bases). Germline V gene lookup returns CDR1 SGHTA and CDR2 FQGNSA. CDR3 length: 14 residues. Trimming took off 3 bases at V and 0 bases at J, with 7 bases between the two ends. CDR3 loop: CASSLTVSTDTQYF. CDR3 coding DNA: TGTGCCAGCAGCTTGACAGTTAGCACAGATACGCAGTATTTT.

This clone occurred a few times. The V call is TRBV7-8, the J call TRBJ1-3; possibly TRBD1 for D (5 bases). The CDR3 is 14 amino acids. Germline V gene data show CDR1 as SGHVS and CDR2 as FQNEAQ. The V and J ends lost 5 bases and 3 bases respectively, with 11 bases between them. The CDR3 is CASSRQPRGNTIYF. Written as DNA, the CDR3 is TGTGCCAGCAGCCGACAGCCCCGTGGAAACACCATATATTTT.

The chain combines TRBV11-2 with TRBJ1-1; D not certain. Trimming took 5 bases from V and 2 from J, leaving 12 bases between them. The CDR3 length is 14 residues. Germline V gene sequence: CDR1 SGHAT, CDR2 FQNNGV. The CDR3 here is CASSQVNLNTEAFF. CDR3 DNA: TGTGCCAGCAGCCAGGTTAACTTAAACACTGAAGCTTTCTTT.

DNA for the CDR3: TGTGCCAGCAGTGGCATCCGGGGGGCAGGGAGCTACGAGCAGTACTTC. It encodes CASSGIRGAGSYEQYF. The V call is TRBV6-1, the J call TRBJ2-7, with D perhaps matching TRBD2 (7 bases). The CDR3 loop spans 16 amino acids. Germline lookup yields CDR1 MNHNS and CDR2 SASEGT. With 4 bases removed from V and 3 bases from J, the gap between germline ends came to 19 bases.

The chain is built from TRBV12-5 and TRBJ2-5; 11 bases align to TRBD2. The junction had 8 bases not matched to a gene; V was cut back by 5 bases and J by 3 bases. This CDR3 region has 16 residues. Per germline, CDR1 LGHNT and CDR2 FRNRAP. The CDR3 DNA reads as TGTGCTAGTGGTCCAGGGACTAGCGGAATTAAAGAGACCCAGTACTTC. This encodes CASGPGTSGIKETQYF.

The J gene is TRBJ2-3, the V gene TRBV5-1, with a possible D match to TRBD1 (5 bases). The V and J ends lost 5 bases and 2 bases respectively, with 15 bases between them. This CDR3 is 15 amino acids long. Germline V lookup: CDR1 SGHRS, CDR2 YFSETQ. CDR3 nucleotides: TGCGCCAGCAGTGAGAGGCAGGGTCACACAGATACGCAGTATTTT. The encoded protein is CASSERQGHTDTQYF.